One sample yielded the 8 T cell receptor beta chains listed below, sequenced in a study of T cell responses to AZD1222 COVID-19 vaccine. Data came from immunoSEQ multiplex PCR; TCRdb stores just in-frame clones and leaves some out. The sample lists 100,000 to 150,000 clones; about 91% were seen once. The sample consisted of peripheral blood, taken on day 0 of AZD1222 vaccination. Every receptor here comes from an adult in good health.

In DNA, the CDR3 is TGTGCCAGCAGTGACTATGGCTACACCTTC. Translation: CASSDYGYTF. J is TRBJ1-2 and V is TRBV25-1, with D unresolved. Germline V gene sequence: CDR1 MGHDK, CDR2 SYGVNS. The germline V and J ends were trimmed by 3 bases and 4 bases, with 0 bases remaining between them. There are 10 residues in the CDR3.

The gene calls are TRBV19 and TRBJ2-7; D is possibly TRBD1 or TRBD2 (7 bases each). The CDR3 sequence is 15 residues long. The V end was cut by 3 bases, the J end by 0 bases, with 12 bases between. The germline gives CDR1 LNHDA, CDR2 SQIVND (reference sequence). For the CDR3, the DNA is TGTGCCAGTAGTATCGCAGGGGGGGACTCCTACGAGCAGTACTTC. This translates into CASSIAGGDSYEQYF.

The CDR3 region is CSVEFQNTEAFF. In DNA, the CDR3 is TGCAGCGTTGAATTCCAAAACACTGAAGCTTTCTTT. This chain joins TRBV29-1 and TRBJ1-1; D is undetermined. Trimming took 2 bases from V and 2 from J, leaving 6 bases between them. Germline CDR1 SQVTM, CDR2 ANQGSEA. The CDR3 is made up of 12 amino acids.

This chain connects TRBV15 to TRBJ1-2; maybe TRBD1 (6 bases). This CDR3 comprises 14 residues. The germline V gene has CDR1 LNHNV and CDR2 YYDKDF (reference sequence). Trimming removed 0 bases from V and 4 bases from J, with 9 bases in between. CDR3 coding DNA: TGTGCCACCAGCAGAGATCGAGGGGGCTATGGCTACACCTTC. It encodes CATSRDRGGYGYTF. Drawing the rest from reference TRBV15 and TRBJ1-2, the complete variable domain is DAMVIQNPRYQVTQFGKPVTLSCSQTLNHNVMYWYQQKSSQAPKLLFHYYDKDFNNEADTPDNFQSRRPNTSFCFLDIRSPGLGDTAMYLCATSRDRGGYGYTFGSGTRLTVV.

The chain links TRBV4-1 to TRBJ2-7, with 7 bases that match TRBD1. There are 15 residues in the CDR3. Per the germline V gene, CDR1 is MGHRA and CDR2 is YSYEKL. The V and J ends lost 5 bases and 4 bases, in that order; junction bases with no gene match: 11. The CDR3: CASSDSLTGVYEQYF. Here the CDR3 DNA reads TGCGCCAGCAGCGACAGCCTCACAGGGGTGTACGAGCAGTACTTC.

The chain is built from TRBV14 and TRBJ1-4; a weak D match, TRBD1 (6 bases). Germline assignment: CDR1 SGHDN and CDR2 FVKESK. This CDR3 spans 16 amino acids. V was cut by 1 base and J by 6 bases, with 15 bases left in between. CDR3 protein: CASSQGHRVFDEKLFF. The CDR3 nucleotides read TGTGCCAGCAGCCAAGGGCACAGGGTTTTTGATGAAAAACTGTTTTTT.

The chain links TRBV28 to TRBJ1-5; possible D gene TRBD1, 5 bases. CDR3 size: 17 residues. The V gene's germline CDR1 is MDHEN and CDR2 SYDVKM. Trimming pared 4 bases from V and 5 bases from J, leaving 21 bases between. As DNA, the CDR3 is TGTGCCAGCAGTTCACGACTTGGGACCTCCCGGCATCAGCCCCAGCATTTT. Translation: CASSSRLGTSRHQPQHF.

The chain combines TRBV30 with TRBJ1-1; the D gene is possibly TRBD1 (6 bases). This CDR3 spans 14 amino acids. With 4 bases removed from V and 0 bases from J, the gap between germline ends came to 12 bases. Germline values: CDR1 GTSNPN, CDR2 SVGIG (reference sequence). The CDR3: CAWTLGQMNTEAFF. For the CDR3, the DNA is TGTGCCTGGACCCTTGGACAGATGAACACTGAAGCTTTCTTT.